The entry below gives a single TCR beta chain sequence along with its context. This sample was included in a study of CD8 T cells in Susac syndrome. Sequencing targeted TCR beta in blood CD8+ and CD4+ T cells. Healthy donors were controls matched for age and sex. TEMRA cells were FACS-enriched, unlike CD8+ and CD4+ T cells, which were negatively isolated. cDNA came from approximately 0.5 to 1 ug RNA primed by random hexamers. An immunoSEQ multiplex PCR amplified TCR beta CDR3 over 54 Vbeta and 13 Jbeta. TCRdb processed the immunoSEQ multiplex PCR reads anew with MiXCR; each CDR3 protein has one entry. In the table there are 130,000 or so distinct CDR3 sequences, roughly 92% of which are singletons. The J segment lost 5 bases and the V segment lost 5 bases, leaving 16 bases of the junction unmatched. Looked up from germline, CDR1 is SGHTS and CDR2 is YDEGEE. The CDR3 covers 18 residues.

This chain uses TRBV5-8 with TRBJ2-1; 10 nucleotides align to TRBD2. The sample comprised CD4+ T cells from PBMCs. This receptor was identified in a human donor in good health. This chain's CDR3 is CASRRLAGPQGGDNEQFF. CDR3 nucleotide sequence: TGTGCCAGCAGGCGACTAGCGGGTCCCCAGGGGGGGGACAATGAGCAGTTCTTC.